This T cell receptor (beta chain) was profiled in a study of T-cell memory formation after mild COVID-19. Overall study context: Most TCR clusters belonged to a single donor. Regarding the study as a whole: A second wave expanding day 15 to 37 was CD4+-biased; contracting clones were balanced.

This clonotype was detected only a few times. What it binds is unknown. MiXCR, applied by TCRdb to the 5' RACE reads, yields one record per CDR3 protein. The repertoire includes 450,000 to 700,000 distinct CDR3 sequences, 18% of them detected once, and around 13% sits in the top ten. Sequences were obtained from PBMCs or a T cell subset sorted from them (not recorded which). This receptor was taken from an adult woman who had mild COVID-19 (a few samples of this study predate the infection). Cell type and time point are not known.

The CDR3 region is CSASGASEQGYTF. The CDR3 DNA reads as TGCAGTGCTAGCGGGGCATCGGAGCAGGGCTACACCTTC. The chain joins TRBV20-1 to TRBJ1-2; the D gene is possibly TRBD1 (5 bases). The ends were cut back, 3 bases at V and 8 bases at J, with 16 bases in the middle. The CDR3 runs to 13 residues. Germline V lookup: CDR1 DFQATT, CDR2 SNEGSKA (reference sequence).